The rows below give T cell receptor beta chains drawn from one sample of a study of T cell repertoires in cytomegalovirus infection. TCRdb re-called the reads with MiXCR, one entry per CDR3 protein. The data show fewer than 550,000 distinct CDR3 sequences, 30% to 40% seen once. Specimen: PBMCs. These receptors all come from a human donor in good health (CMV status not recorded). Some clones in this sample may be carry-over from other donors' samples. CDR3s include the opening cysteine and the closing phenylalanine or tryptophan. A D gene is named only where the DNA matches it firmly. Clone size is given for some rows only: seen once, a few or many times, or a class if the clone is expanded.

J gene,clone size,V gene,D gene,CDR3 protein,CDR3 DNA
TRBJ2-7,.,TRBV12-3/TRBV12-4,.,CASSLALPYEQYF,TGTGCCAGCAGTTTAGCGTTGCCCTACGAGCAGTACTTC
TRBJ2-7,once,TRBV15,TRBD1,CATSRDSSEDRAEFYEQYF,TGTGCCACCAGCAGAGATTCATCAGAGGACAGGGCAGAATTCTACGAGCAGTACTTC
TRBJ2-7,.,TRBV7-8,TRBD2,CASSLRGGPRNEQYF,TGTGCCAGCAGCTTACGGGGGGGGCCCCGGAACGAGCAGTACTTC
TRBJ2-2,few,TRBV7-2,.,CASSLVGGDNTGELFF,TGTGCCAGCAGCTTAGTGGGCGGGGATAACACCGGGGAGCTGTTTTTT
TRBJ1-3,.,TRBV29-1,.,CSVEERGNTIYF,TGCAGCGTTGAAGAACGAGGAAACACCATATATTTT
TRBJ1-2,.,TRBV5-4,TRBD1,CASTSTGTNYGYTF,TGTGCCAGCACCTCGACAGGGACGAACTATGGCTACACCTTC
TRBJ2-1,.,TRBV4-2,.,CASSQEEGGPYNEQFF,TGTGCCAGCAGCCAAGAGGAGGGGGGCCCCTACAATGAGCAGTTCTTC
TRBJ2-5,few,TRBV5-1,TRBD2,CASSSGLAGLQETQYF,TGCGCCAGCAGTTCCGGACTAGCGGGACTCCAAGAGACCCAGTACTTC
TRBJ1-1,few,TRBV2,.,CAGGQFRNTEAFF,TGTGCCGGCGGACAGTTTCGGAACACTGAAGCTTTCTTT
TRBJ2-5,.,TRBV20-1,.,CSASVPVKIGVTQYF,TGCAGTGCTAGTGTCCCGGTCAAAATTGGGGTGACCCAGTACTTC
TRBJ2-7,few,TRBV7-2,.,CASSLQGVAYEQYF,TGTGCCAGCAGCCTTCAGGGTGTTGCCTACGAGCAGTACTTC
TRBJ2-7,.,TRBV7-2,.,CASTLQGPYEQYF,TGTGCCAGCACCTTACAGGGACCCTACGAGCAGTACTTC
TRBJ2-7,many,TRBV7-9,TRBD2,CASSTTSGGSYEQYF,TGTGCCAGCAGCACGACTAGCGGGGGCTCCTACGAGCAGTACTTC
TRBJ2-7,once,TRBV6-1,TRBD1,CASRPTGGKEQYF,TGTGCCAGCAGACCGACAGGGGGCAAAGAGCAGTACTTC
TRBJ1-1,few,TRBV5-4,TRBD1,CASSYDRGASEAFF,TGTGCCAGCAGCTACGACAGGGGGGCATCTGAAGCTTTCTTT
TRBJ1-4,few,TRBV18,.,CASSPFSPGSEKLFF,TGTGCCAGCTCACCCTTCAGCCCAGGGAGTGAAAAACTGTTTTTT
TRBJ1-2,.,TRBV2,TRBD1,CASMTGIANYGYTF,TGTGCCAGCATGACAGGGATAGCTAACTATGGCTACACCTTC
TRBJ2-1,.,TRBV7-8,TRBD2,CASSFGGGGSYNEQFF,TGTGCCAGCAGCTTCGGCGGGGGGGGCTCCTACAATGAGCAGTTCTTC
TRBJ1-5,.,TRBV28,.,CASSLSWVSSNQPQHF,TGTGCCAGCAGTTTATCGTGGGTAAGCAGCAATCAGCCCCAGCATTTT
TRBJ2-2,.,TRBV7-9,.,CASCSEVGTGELFF,TGTGCCAGCTGCTCCGAGGTGGGCACCGGGGAGCTGTTTTTT
TRBJ1-2,.,TRBV10-3,TRBD1,CAISEYETGTGDYGYTF,TGTGCCATCAGTGAGTACGAGACCGGGACAGGGGACTATGGCTACACCTTC
TRBJ2-1,many,TRBV7-9,.,CASSLNGANEQFF,TGTGCCAGCAGCTTAAACGGGGCCAATGAGCAGTTCTTC
TRBJ2-7,many,TRBV7-2,.,CASSSAGDEQYF,TGTGCCAGCAGCTCCGCCGGCGACGAGCAGTACTTC
TRBJ2-7,.,TRBV7-6,.,CASSQTLTGDSPVQYF,TGTGCCAGCAGCCAAACCCTGACAGGCGATTCTCCGGTGCAGTACTTC
TRBJ1-1,few,TRBV11-1,.,CASSLSRWGSSRNTEAFF,TGTGCCAGCAGCTTAAGTAGGTGGGGTTCTTCTCGGAACACTGAAGCTTTCTTT
TRBJ2-1,few,TRBV11-2,.,CASNRELYNEQFF,TGTGCCAGCAATAGGGAGCTATACAATGAGCAGTTCTTC
TRBJ2-1,once,TRBV19,TRBD2,CASSRTSGGGNNEQFF,TGTGCCAGTAGCCGGACTAGCGGGGGCGGGAACAATGAGCAGTTCTTC
TRBJ2-3,many,TRBV7-2,.,CASSPLLSGTGTQYF,TGTGCCAGCAGCCCCCTCCTCTCGGGCACTGGGACGCAGTATTTT
TRBJ1-2,many,TRBV7-9,.,CASGGNYGYTF,TGTGCCAGCGGGGGTAACTATGGCTACACCTTC
TRBJ2-3,.,TRBV6-1,.,CASGERAPSPDTQYF,TGTGCCAGCGGGGAAAGGGCCCCCAGCCCAGATACGCAGTATTTT
TRBJ1-2,few,TRBV7-9,TRBD1,CASSLGQGARGYTF,TGTGCCAGCAGCTTGGGACAGGGGGCGCGAGGCTACACCTTC
TRBJ1-5,few,TRBV27,.,CASSPHPNAANQPQHF,TGTGCCAGCAGTCCCCACCCTAACGCAGCCAATCAGCCCCAGCATTTT
TRBJ2-5,.,TRBV9,TRBD1,CVSSDRDRGRGTQYF,TGTGTCAGCAGTGACCGGGACAGGGGGCGCGGGACCCAGTACTTC
TRBJ2-2,.,TRBV6-1,.,CASSEGATGELFF,TGTGCCAGCAGTGAAGGGGCGACCGGGGAGCTGTTTTTT
TRBJ2-7,many,TRBV27,TRBD1,CASSLVRTGPYEQYF,TGTGCCAGCAGTTTAGTTAGGACAGGACCCTACGAGCAGTACTTC
TRBJ1-1,.,TRBV4-1,.,CASSQDLGGTAFF,TGCGCCAGCAGCCAAGATCTTGGGGGGACCGCTTTCTTT
TRBJ1-5,few,TRBV2,.,CASSEDLYSNQPQHF,TGTGCCAGCAGTGAAGACCTTTACAGCAATCAGCCCCAGCATTTT
TRBJ2-5,.,TRBV18,TRBD2,CASSPGPGGQETQYF,TGTGCCAGCTCACCGGGGCCGGGGGGACAAGAGACCCAGTACTTC
TRBJ2-3,many,TRBV7-2,.,CASSPVRHTQYF,TGTGCCAGCAGTCCTGTGCGGCATACGCAGTATTTT
TRBJ2-7,many,TRBV7-8,TRBD1,CASSLTIPVGTGAYEQYF,TGTGCCAGCAGCTTAACTATTCCGGTCGGGACAGGGGCTTACGAGCAGTACTTC
TRBJ2-1,.,TRBV12-3/TRBV12-4,TRBD1,CATRTGPPYNEQFF,TGTGCCACCCGGACAGGGCCCCCCTACAATGAGCAGTTCTTC
TRBJ2-3,.,TRBV2,TRBD2,CASSARKTSGGLGDTQYF,TGTGCCAGCAGCGCTAGAAAGACTAGCGGGGGGCTGGGAGATACGCAGTATTTT
TRBJ2-1,.,TRBV11-2,.,CASSLVVGASEQFF,TGTGCCAGCAGCTTAGTAGTGGGGGCTAGCGAGCAGTTCTTC
TRBJ2-7,.,TRBV11-3,.,CASSLGSAHEQYF,TGTGCCAGCAGCTTAGGCAGTGCCCACGAGCAGTACTTC
TRBJ1-1,.,TRBV7-9,.,CASSPRDAVWYTEAFF,TGTGCCAGCAGCCCAAGGGACGCCGTATGGTACACTGAAGCTTTCTTT
TRBJ1-2,.,TRBV20-1,.,CSASLGRGAIAGYTF,TGCAGTGCTAGTCTCGGGCGAGGGGCAATAGCTGGCTACACCTTC
TRBJ1-5,.,TRBV2,.,CASRGTSNQPQHF,TGTGCCAGCCGCGGGACTAGCAATCAGCCCCAGCATTTT
TRBJ2-1,.,TRBV2,.,CASKNTEPLNEQFF,TGTGCCAGCAAAAACACAGAGCCATTGAATGAGCAGTTCTTC
TRBJ2-7,many,TRBV7-9,.,CATDSPGGGFYEQYF,TGTGCCACAGACTCCCCAGGAGGGGGCTTCTACGAGCAGTACTTC